Following are 17 T cell receptor beta chains from one sample sequenced in a study of control samples from healthy donors and cancer patients. The data were produced by immunoSEQ multiplex PCR, yet TCRdb's version contains in-frame clones alone and is incomplete. The table includes around 130,000 clones, over 85% detected once. The specimen was PBMCs. All receptors derive from a man between 50 and 59 years old with head and neck cancer.

V is TRBV28 and J is TRBJ1-1; D unclear. This CDR3 has 16 amino acids. Germline V gene sequence: CDR1 MDHEN, CDR2 SYDVKM. Trimming took 7 bases from V and 4 from J, leaving 22 bases between them. The CDR3 DNA reads TGTGCCAGCACCTCTCCCCGGGGATCCCGGGGCACTGAAGCTTTCTTT. This sequence encodes CASTSPRGSRGTEAFF. The variable domain in full, completed from reference TRBV28 and TRBJ1-1, reads DVKVTQSSRYLVKRTGEKVFLECVQDMDHENMFWYRQDPGLGLRLIYFSYDVKMKEKGDIPEGYSVSREKKERFSLILESASTNQTSMYLCASTSPRGSRGTEAFFGQGTRLTVV.

The rearrangement uses TRBV7-2 and TRBJ1-6; D remains ambiguous. In germline, CDR1 is SGHTA, CDR2 FQGNSA. Trimming pared 1 base from V and 7 bases from J, leaving 11 bases between. The CDR3 loop spans 15 amino acids. The CDR3 nucleotides read TGTGCCAGCAGCTTAGTTGGGGTAGAGAATTCACCCCTCCACTTT. This codes for CASSLVGVENSPLHF.

For the CDR3, the DNA is TGTGCCAGCAGCTTAGGAGGTACTGGAAACACCATATATTTT. Protein product: CASSLGGTGNTIYF. The rearrangement links TRBV7-9 to TRBJ1-3; no definite D call. The CDR3 is 14 residues long. V lost 1 base to trimming and J lost 2 bases, with 6 bases between them. Germline CDR1 and CDR2: SEHNR and FQNEAQ (reference sequence).

V and J are TRBV3-1 (or the pseudogene TRBV3-2) and TRBJ1-3; the match to TRBD1 covers 7 bases. This CDR3 region has 14 residues. V was clipped by 4 bases and J by 4 bases; unmatched bases: 4. CDR1 is LGHDT, CDR2 YNNKEL, per germline (reference sequence). In DNA, the CDR3 is TGTGCCAGCAGCCTCGCGGACAGGGGAAACACCATATATTTT. Translating it yields CASSLADRGNTIYF.

The genes are TRBV5-1 and TRBJ2-1; 8 bases map to TRBD1. Looked up from germline, CDR1 is SGHRS and CDR2 is YFSETQ. The CDR3 has 18 residues. Unmatched junction bases numbered 15, after V lost 0 bases and J lost 7 bases. In nucleotides, the CDR3 is TGCGCCAGCAGCTTGGGGCTACGGACAGGGCCAAATTTTAATGAGCAGTTCTTC. The encoded protein is CASSLGLRTGPNFNEQFF.

CDR3 amino acids: CASSQDGGGREQYF. For the CDR3, the DNA is TGTGCCAGCAGCCAAGATGGGGGAGGGCGCGAGCAGTACTTC. The gene calls are TRBV14 and TRBJ2-7; the match to TRBD2 covers 7 bases. The V gene's germline CDR1 is SGHDN and CDR2 FVKESK. V lost 0 bases to trimming and J lost 6 bases; unmatched junction nucleotides: 5. The CDR3 length is 14 residues.

V is TRBV6-4 and J is TRBJ2-5, with D possibly TRBD2 on 5 matching bases. This CDR3 spans 16 amino acids. Germline CDR1 reads MRHNA; CDR2 reads SNTAGT. V dropped 6 bases and J dropped 7 bases, with 24 bases sitting between them. The CDR3 loop reads CASSPDGILNGGTQYF. CDR3 DNA: TGTGCCAGCAGCCCCGACGGGATACTCAACGGAGGGACCCAGTACTTC.

This clone was counted once. The J gene is TRBJ2-2, the V gene TRBV9; 10 positions match TRBD2. The germline V gene encodes CDR1 SGDLS and CDR2 YYNGEE. Trimming at V came to 9 bases and at J to 3 bases, leaving 8 bases not matched to a gene. The CDR3 runs to 15 residues. DNA for the CDR3: TGTGCCACCAAGACAAGCGGGGGGGACACCGGGGAGCTGTTTTTT. Translation gives CATKTSGGDTGELFF.

The chain is built from TRBV3-1 (or the pseudogene TRBV3-2) and TRBJ2-4; maybe TRBD2 (5 bases). The germline V gene has CDR1 LGHDT and CDR2 YNNKEL (reference sequence). Trimming left V 0 bases short and J 0 bases short, with 12 bases between. This CDR3 contains 17 residues. The CDR3 protein is CASSQEPGEGAKNIQYF. CDR3 nucleotide sequence: TGTGCCAGCAGCCAAGAGCCCGGGGAAGGAGCCAAAAACATTCAGTACTTC.

The chain combines TRBV4-1 with TRBJ2-7; TRBD2 might be the D (6 bases). CDR1 is MGHRA, CDR2 YSYEKL, per germline. CDR3 length: 14 amino acids. The V gene lost 5 bases and the J gene lost 0 bases, with 11 bases spanning the gap. CDR3 in amino acids: CASSTREISYEQYF. The CDR3 DNA reads as TGCGCCAGCAGCACCCGGGAGATCTCCTACGAGCAGTACTTC.

The chain employs TRBV10-3 and TRBJ2-2; no firm D call. The CDR3 is made up of 14 amino acids. Germline CDR1 ENHRY, CDR2 SYGVKD. Trimming pared 4 bases from V and 3 bases from J, leaving 9 bases between. DNA for the CDR3: TGTGCCATCAGTGCCATTCAAGACACCGGGGAGCTGTTTTTT. It specifies CAISAIQDTGELFF.

V gene TRBV5-1 combines with J gene TRBJ2-1; 12 bases agree with TRBD2. The V gene end was trimmed by 4 bases and the J gene end by 7 bases; junction bases not matched to a gene: 6. Germline-derived CDR1 and CDR2 are SGHRS and YFSETQ. This CDR3 is built from 15 residues. The chain's CDR3 is CASSDGLAGLNEQFF. The CDR3 DNA follows: TGCGCCAGCAGCGACGGACTAGCGGGGTTGAATGAGCAGTTCTTC.

In DNA, the CDR3 is TGTGCCAGCAGCGTTGGGGGGTTCTATGGCTACACCTTC. Protein sequence: CASSVGGFYGYTF. The chain employs TRBV9 and TRBJ1-2; possibly TRBD1 for D (5 bases). The V end was cut by 2 bases, the J end by 4 bases, with 9 bases between. The CDR3 has 13 amino acids. Per germline, CDR1 SGDLS and CDR2 YYNGEE. The whole variable domain, filled in from reference TRBV9 and TRBJ1-2, reads DSGVTQTPKHLITATGQRVTLRCSPRSGDLSVYWYQQSLDQGLQFLIQYYNGEERAKGNILERFSAQQFPDLHSELNLSSLELGDSALYFCASSVGGFYGYTFGSGTRLTVV.

The rearrangement links TRBV6-1 to TRBJ2-3, with D unresolved. Germline V gene lookup returns CDR1 MNHNS and CDR2 SASEGT. CDR3 length: 15 residues. V lost 2 bases, J lost 2 bases, and 11 bases lay in between. CDR3 coding DNA: TGTGCCAGCAGTGAAAGTAGGGATTACACAGATACGCAGTATTTT. Its translation is CASSESRDYTDTQYF.

V usage is TRBV6-5 and J usage is TRBJ2-7; the match to TRBD2 covers 7 bases. The CDR3 has 15 amino acids. CDR1 and CDR2 from the germline V gene are MNHEY and SVGAGI. The junction had 8 bases not matched to a gene; V was cut back by 4 bases and J by 2 bases. The CDR3 bases are TGTGCCAGCAGTTCCGCTCCGGGAGGTCCCTACGAGCAGTACTTC. As protein: CASSSAPGGPYEQYF.

The genes are TRBV3-1 (or the pseudogene TRBV3-2) and TRBJ1-5; no clear D. Germline values: CDR1 LGHDT, CDR2 YNNKEL (reference sequence). Trimming cost V 4 bases and J 0 bases, with 7 bases left between them. This CDR3 comprises 14 residues. The CDR3 loop reads CASSPSNSNQPQHF. CDR3 sequence (DNA): TGTGCCAGCAGCCCTTCTAATAGCAATCAGCCCCAGCATTTT.

The chain links TRBV4-2 to TRBJ1-5; D gene ambiguous. The CDR3 has 14 residues. V lost 0 bases and J 6 bases, leaving 9 bases between the germline ends. Germline-derived CDR1 and CDR2 are LGHNA and YNFKEQ. CDR3 amino acids: CASSQDGPSQPQHF. CDR3 in DNA: TGTGCCAGCAGCCAAGATGGCCCCAGTCAGCCCCAGCATTTT.